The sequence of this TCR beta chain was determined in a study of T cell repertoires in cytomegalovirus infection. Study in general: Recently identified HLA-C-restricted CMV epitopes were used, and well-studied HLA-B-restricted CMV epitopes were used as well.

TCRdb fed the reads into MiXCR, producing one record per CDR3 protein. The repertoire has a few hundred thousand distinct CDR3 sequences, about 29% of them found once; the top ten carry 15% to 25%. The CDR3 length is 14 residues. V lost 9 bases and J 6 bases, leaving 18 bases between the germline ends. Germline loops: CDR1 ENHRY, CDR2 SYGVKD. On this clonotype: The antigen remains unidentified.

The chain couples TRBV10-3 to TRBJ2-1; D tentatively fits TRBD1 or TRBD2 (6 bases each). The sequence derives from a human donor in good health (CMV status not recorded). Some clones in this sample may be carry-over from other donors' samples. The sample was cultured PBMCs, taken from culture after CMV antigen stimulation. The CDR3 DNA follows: TGTGCCATACAAACAGGGACTGGAAGCAATGAGCAGTTCTTC. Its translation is CAIQTGTGSNEQFF.